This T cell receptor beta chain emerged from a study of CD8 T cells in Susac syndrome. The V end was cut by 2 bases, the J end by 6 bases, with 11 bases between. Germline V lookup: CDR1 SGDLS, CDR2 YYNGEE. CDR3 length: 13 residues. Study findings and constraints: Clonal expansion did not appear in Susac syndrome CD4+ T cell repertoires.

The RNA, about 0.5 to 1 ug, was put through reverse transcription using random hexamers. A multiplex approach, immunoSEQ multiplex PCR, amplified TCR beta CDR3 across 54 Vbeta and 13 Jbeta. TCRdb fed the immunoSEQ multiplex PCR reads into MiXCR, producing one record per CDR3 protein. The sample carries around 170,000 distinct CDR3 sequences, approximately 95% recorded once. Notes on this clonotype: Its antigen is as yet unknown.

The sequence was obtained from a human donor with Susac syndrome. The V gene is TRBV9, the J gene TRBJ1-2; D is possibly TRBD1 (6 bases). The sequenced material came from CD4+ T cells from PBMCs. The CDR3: CASSVQEGDGYTF. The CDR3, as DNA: TGTGCCAGCAGCGTCCAAGAGGGGGATGGCTACACCTTC.